The present TCR beta chain was sequenced within a study of T-cell reconstitution after alpha-beta-depleted transplantation in children listed by TCRdb under 2016. Regarding the complete study: T-cell immune reconstitution after TCRalphabeta/CD19-depleted allogeneic hematopoietic cell transplantation in children was quantitatively tracked in the study by means of TCR repertoire profiling.

The CDR3 runs 13 residues from the cysteine to the phenylalanine. Only the CDR3 part of the read is kept: 39 bases, read in frame from the first base. Trimming leaves V shorter by 6 bases and J shorter by 7 bases, with the junction holding 8 bases beyond the gene matches. On this clonotype: No cognate antigen has been identified for it. No clone much larger than this one lies a single base away; base qualities are absent.

Preparation of the library involved PCR. The sequencer listed for this sample is Illumina HiSeq 2500. Molecular barcoding was employed in the preparation of TCR libraries, with unique molecular identifiers being used to normalize TCRbeta repertoire quantification. Using fastp at Q25 and MiXCR, TCRdb reprocessed the public reads and kept productive beta chains. Rows merge per CDR3 protein into single entries with the most common DNA and genes. In all, the sample holds approximately 520,000 distinct CDR3 sequences, and 32% of those were seen once. The ten largest clones represent 2.4% of the sample. The chain couples TRBV12-3 or TRBV12-4 to TRBJ1-1; 7 central bases correspond to TRBD1. This sequence originates from a human donor who donated a stem cell graft to a child with aplastic anemia. This sample comprised PBMCs from the stem cell graft donor, obtained from the stem cell graft. The DNA sequence is TGTGCCAGCAGGGACAGGCAAGAGAGTGAAGCTTTCTTT. Its translation is CASRDRQESEAFF.